The source of this T cell receptor beta chain is a study of CD8 T cells in ankylosing spondylitis. Study-wide points: Ankylosing spondylitis blood appeared to be characterized by a TCR beta motif of about 8 highly homologous variants.

Per germline, CDR1 LGHDT and CDR2 YNNKEL (reference sequence). CDR3 length: 14 amino acids. V was clipped by 5 bases and J by 4 bases, with 14 bases between them. In its sample, this clonotype was seen many times. Its antigen is not identified. TCRdb re-called the 5' RACE reads through MiXCR, storing one row per CDR3 protein. The sample gives around 250,000 distinct CDR3 sequences, around 10% of which show up once; around 7% is in the top ten. This clonotype was sampled from a male donor with ankylosing spondylitis or in good health (not recorded which). The V gene is TRBV3-1, the J gene TRBJ1-1, with D perhaps matching TRBD1 (5 bases). The sequenced sample was blood, either unsorted or a sorted T cell fraction (not recorded which). CDR3 residues: CASSNRRGGTEAFF. CDR3 DNA sequence: TGTGCCAGCAGCAACAGACGGGGGGGCACTGAAGCTTTCTTT.